This T cell receptor beta chain was identified during a study of T cell repertoires in cytomegalovirus infection. Study details: TCR beta signatures that were public indicated CMV infection and matching HLA type.

Using its own MiXCR run on the reads, TCRdb lists one record per CDR3 protein. The repertoire holds fewer than 950,000 distinct CDR3 sequences, with about 31% as singletons. On this clonotype: Its antigen is currently unknown.

This CDR3 is built from 15 residues. Unmatched junction bases numbered 7, after V lost 4 bases and J lost 3 bases. Germline CDR1 is SGHNT and CDR2 is YYREEE (reference sequence). The clonotype originates from a human donor in good health (CMV status not recorded). Some clones in this sample may be carry-over from other donors' samples. The chain couples TRBV5-4 to TRBJ1-1; 9 bases match TRBD1. The input for sequencing was cultured CD8+ T cells from PBMCs, taken from culture after CMV antigen stimulation. The chain's CDR3 is CASSPTGTGYTEAFF. As DNA, the CDR3 is TGTGCCAGCAGCCCAACCGGGACAGGGTACACTGAAGCTTTCTTT.